A single sample is the source of the 4 T cell receptor beta chains below, sequenced in a study of blood T cell repertoires in COVID-19. The protocol was immunoSEQ multiplex PCR, while the TCRdb copy is restricted to in-frame clones and leaves out a portion. Found here are 150,000 to 200,000 clones, 86% of them singletons; the top ten hold about 0.98%. The sample was peripheral blood. These TCRs come from a man aged 18 to 30 with acute or convalescent COVID-19.

This clone has only one observation. The V call is TRBV5-4, the J call TRBJ1-6; D is undetermined. The CDR3 is 13 amino acids. CDR1 and CDR2 (germline): SGHNT, YYREEE (reference sequence). V was clipped by 1 base and J by 6 bases, with 5 bases between them. CDR3 bases: TGTGCCAGCAGCTTGTCGGGTAATTCACCCCTCCACTTT. This translates into CASSLSGNSPLHF.

The V gene is TRBV7-9, the J gene TRBJ1-5; D perhaps matches TRBD1 (5 bases). CDR3 size: 14 residues. With 4 bases removed from V and 5 bases from J, the gap between germline ends came to 12 bases. Germline V gene sequence: CDR1 SEHNR, CDR2 FQNEAQ (reference sequence). The CDR3 DNA follows: TGTGCCAGCAGCTCCGGGGGGGGACATCAGCCCCAGCATTTT. It specifies CASSSGGGHQPQHF.

V and J are TRBV30 and TRBJ2-1, with 11 bases aligning to TRBD2. The CDR3 totals 14 residues. V trimming: 3 bases; J trimming: 9 bases; junction bases outside the gene matches: 7. Germline values: CDR1 GTSNPN, CDR2 SVGIG (reference sequence). Written as DNA, the CDR3 is TGTGCCTGGAGCTTTAGCGGGGGGGCCGTTGAGCAGTTCTTC. The encoded protein is CAWSFSGGAVEQFF.

This sequence joins TRBV12-3 or TRBV12-4 and TRBJ1-5; 7 nucleotides line up with TRBD1. The CDR3 spans 13 residues. J was trimmed by 4 bases and V by 4 bases; bases with no gene match: 1. The CDR3 loop reads CASSSGGNQPQHF. In nucleotides, the CDR3 is TGTGCCAGCAGTTCAGGGGGAAATCAGCCCCAGCATTTT.